These 23 T cell receptor beta chains were all obtained from the same sample, sequenced in a study of cytomegalovirus exposure and HLA in healthy donors. PCR was performed using 60 Vbeta and 13 Jbeta primers. Generated by immunoSEQ multiplex PCR, the TCRdb table keeps only in-frame clones and is missing some. This sample's clone table lists just over 150,000 clones. The sequencing input was PBMCs. These receptors were obtained from a man younger than 40 in good health and CMV-seronegative.

The chain carries TRBV2 and TRBJ2-3; D may be TRBD1 (5 bases). Trimming removed 6 bases from V and 4 bases from J, with 11 bases in between. Germline CDR1 is SNHLY and CDR2 is FYNNEI. The CDR3 spans 13 residues. Here the CDR3 reads CASRGPGADTQYF. The DNA for the CDR3 is TGTGCCAGCAGGGGGCCTGGGGCAGATACGCAGTATTTT.

The chain links TRBV30 to TRBJ1-5; 7 bases map to TRBD1. The germline V gene has CDR1 GTSNPN and CDR2 SVGIG (reference sequence). The V gene end was trimmed by 4 bases and the J gene end by 6 bases; junction bases not matched to a gene: 9. This CDR3 has 14 amino acids. The CDR3 is CAWTQDRAGQPQHF. DNA for the CDR3: TGTGCCTGGACTCAAGACAGGGCCGGTCAGCCCCAGCATTTT.

This chain joins TRBV10-3 and TRBJ2-3, with TRBD2 matching 11 bases. Germline V lookup: CDR1 ENHRY, CDR2 SYGVKD. The CDR3 has 16 residues. Trimming took 2 bases from V and 2 from J; bases not matched to a gene: 3. In nucleotides, the CDR3 is TGTGCCATCAGTGAGGATAGCGGGAGGGCCACAGATACGCAGTATTTT. Protein product: CAISEDSGRATDTQYF.

The genes are TRBV15 and TRBJ2-7, with 9 bases aligning to TRBD1. The CDR3 runs to 15 residues. The V gene's germline CDR1 is LNHNV and CDR2 YYDKDF (reference sequence). V lost 2 bases to trimming and J lost 2 bases; unmatched junction nucleotides: 4. CDR3 loop: CATSRPGTGTYEQYF. DNA of the CDR3: TGTGCCACCAGCAGACCCGGGACAGGGACCTACGAGCAGTACTTC.

The chain links TRBV2 to TRBJ1-5, with a tentative D call TRBD1 (5 bases). Trimming shortened V by 6 bases and J by 15 bases, and 18 bases separated the two germline ends. Germline CDR1 and CDR2: SNHLY and FYNNEI. The CDR3 spans 12 residues. The CDR3 reads CASSRYQGISHF. The CDR3 DNA follows: TGTGCCAGCAGCCGTTATCAGGGTATATCGCATTTT.

Points on this clone: The junction departs from germline at one end; a sequencing error may be responsible. This rearrangement joins TRBV7-9 to TRBJ1-4; maybe TRBD1 (6 bases). CDR1 is SEHNR, CDR2 FQNEAQ, per germline (reference sequence). This CDR3 has 14 residues. CDR3 in DNA: TGTGCCGGCAGCCGTGGACAGATTAATGAAAAACTGTTTTTT. This codes for CAGSRGQINEKLFF.

CDR3 sequence: CASSLGAGSNYNEQFF. CDR3 nucleotides: TGTGCCAGCAGCTTAGGGGCGGGTTCAAACTACAATGAGCAGTTCTTC. This chain uses TRBV11-2 with TRBJ2-1; weak D call: TRBD2 (5 bases). The CDR3 has 16 amino acids. Germline V gene sequence: CDR1 SGHAT, CDR2 FQNNGV. Trimming shortened V by 1 base and J by 3 bases, and 13 bases separated the two germline ends. The full variable domain, rest sourced from reference TRBV11-2 and TRBJ2-1, is EAGVAQSPRYKIIEKRQSVAFWCNPISGHATLYWYQQILGQGPKLLIQFQNNGVVDDSQLPKDRFSAERLKGVDSTLKIQPAKLEDSAVYLCASSLGAGSNYNEQFFGPGTRLTVL.

The chain links TRBV11-3 to TRBJ2-5; TRBD1 matches at 10 bases. The CDR3 covers 15 residues. Germline V lookup: CDR1 SGHNT, CDR2 YENEEA. The V segment lost 4 bases and the J segment 3 bases; nucleotides outside the gene matches: 5. CDR3 sequence: CASSYRDRGEETQYF. The CDR3 DNA follows: TGTGCCAGCAGCTACCGGGACAGGGGAGAAGAGACCCAGTACTTC.

The genes are TRBV4-2 and TRBJ2-2; 7 bases are a match to TRBD2. The CDR3 length is 16 residues. Germline V CDR1 and CDR2: LGHNA, YNFKEQ. With V trimmed by 2 bases and J by 2 bases, 5 bases remained unmatched. This chain's CDR3 is CASSQLGGLNTGELFF. CDR3 coding DNA: TGTGCCAGCAGCCAACTGGGGGGACTAAACACCGGGGAGCTGTTTTTT.

CDR3 sequence reads: CASSVGLAGYEQYF. CDR3 coding DNA: TGTGCCAGTAGTGTGGGACTAGCGGGATACGAGCAGTACTTC. V gene TRBV19 combines with J gene TRBJ2-7, with 13 nucleotides matching TRBD2. This CDR3 has 14 residues. Germline CDR1 and CDR2: LNHDA and SQIVND (reference sequence). V was clipped by 5 bases and J by 4 bases; unmatched bases: 2.

This chain uses TRBV5-4 with TRBJ2-7, with D unresolved. The CDR3 has 13 residues. Trimming shortened V by 3 bases and J by 2 bases, and 9 bases separated the two germline ends. The germline V gene encodes CDR1 SGHNT and CDR2 YYREEE (reference sequence). For the CDR3, the DNA is TGTGCCAGCAGCTCGCCACCAGCCTACGAGCAGTACTTC. This encodes CASSSPPAYEQYF.

The chain employs TRBV29-1 and TRBJ1-1; TRBD1 might be the D (5 bases). Germline V gives CDR1 SQVTM, CDR2 ANQGSEA. The CDR3 spans 15 residues. The V gene lost 0 bases and the J gene lost 1 base, with 12 bases spanning the gap. This chain's CDR3 is CSVEDLEGKNTEAFF. The DNA for the CDR3 is TGCAGCGTTGAAGATCTGGAGGGGAAGAACACTGAAGCTTTCTTT.

The chain is built from TRBV2 and TRBJ2-7, with 7 bases aligning to TRBD1. The CDR3 spans 14 residues. V trimming: 6 bases; J trimming: 0 bases; junction bases outside the gene matches: 5. CDR1 and CDR2 from the germline V gene are SNHLY and FYNNEI. The CDR3 region is CASREQGNSYEQYF. CDR3 coding DNA: TGTGCCAGCAGAGAACAGGGGAACTCCTACGAGCAGTACTTC.

The chain uses TRBV27 and TRBJ1-2; TRBD1 agrees at 8 bases. Germline CDR1 is MNHEY and CDR2 is SMNVEV (reference sequence). The CDR3 runs to 12 residues. The V segment lost 4 bases and the J segment 8 bases; nucleotides outside the gene matches: 3. In DNA, the CDR3 is TGTGCCAGCAGTTCGACAGGGGAGGGCTACACCTTC. This sequence encodes CASSSTGEGYTF.

This sequence joins TRBV6-5 and TRBJ2-3, with TRBD2 as a possible D gene (6 bases). The CDR3 loop spans 13 amino acids. V gave up 6 bases and J gave up 6 bases, with 13 bases separating them. Germline CDR1 is MNHEY and CDR2 is SVGAGI. The CDR3: CASRLARADTQYF. CDR3 bases: TGTGCCAGCAGACTAGCTAGAGCCGATACGCAGTATTTT.

The chain joins TRBV5-4 to TRBJ1-3; D is unclear. This CDR3 is 16 amino acids long. In germline, CDR1 is SGHNT, CDR2 YYREEE (reference sequence). The ends were cut back, 5 bases at V and 4 bases at J, with 19 bases in the middle. The CDR3 DNA follows: TGTGCCAGCAGGCCACGGAACGAGGGTGCCGGAAACACCATATATTTT. Amino acid sequence: CASRPRNEGAGNTIYF.

The chain couples TRBV5-1 to TRBJ2-5; D is unresolved. The CDR3 spans 11 residues. Looked up from germline, CDR1 is SGHRS and CDR2 is YFSETQ. V was cut by 4 bases and J by 3 bases, with 4 bases left in between. In nucleotides, the CDR3 is TGCGCCAGCAGCGTAGAAGAGACCCAGTACTTC. Translating it yields CASSVEETQYF.

J is TRBJ2-6 and V is TRBV29-1; D is perhaps TRBD2 (5 bases). Looked up from germline, CDR1 is SQVTM and CDR2 is ANQGSEA. CDR3 length: 17 residues. The ends were cut back, 5 bases at V and 0 bases at J, with 17 bases in the middle. CDR3 coding DNA: TGCAGCGTTCGCCCCTCTACGGGGAGCTCTGGGGCCAACGTCCTGACTTTC. Its protein is CSVRPSTGSSGANVLTF.

The chain links TRBV7-2 to TRBJ1-1, with D perhaps matching TRBD1 (5 bases). Germline V gene data show CDR1 as SGHTA and CDR2 as FQGNSA. V lost 4 bases and J 3 bases, leaving 18 bases between the germline ends. The CDR3 spans 16 residues. The CDR3 spells CASSSGTSSRDTEAFF. The CDR3 nucleotides read TGTGCCAGCAGCTCGGGGACTTCCTCTCGGGACACTGAAGCTTTCTTT. Using reference TRBV7-2 and TRBJ1-1 for the parts outside the CDR3, the full variable domain is GAGVSQSPSNKVTEKGKDVELRCDPISGHTALYWYRQSLGQGLEFLIYFQGNSAPDKSGLPSDRFSAERTGGSVSTLTIQRTQQEDSAVYLCASSSGTSSRDTEAFFGQGTRLTVV.

This chain uses TRBV7-2 with TRBJ1-1; no clear D. V lost 3 bases to trimming and J lost 4 bases, with 12 bases between them. The CDR3 has 14 amino acids. Germline CDR1 is SGHTA and CDR2 is FQGNSA. Here the CDR3 DNA reads TGTGCCAGCAGCTTGAGCTCGAGTAGCACTGAAGCTTTCTTT. Translating gives CASSLSSSSTEAFF.

V is TRBV6-1 and J is TRBJ2-7, with TRBD1 identical over 8 bases. The ends lost 5 bases at V and 3 bases at J; junction bases unmatched: 6. Germline values: CDR1 MNHNS, CDR2 SASEGT. The CDR3 totals 14 residues. The CDR3 loop is CASSTTGVYYEQYF. The CDR3 bases are TGTGCCAGCAGTACGACAGGGGTCTACTACGAGCAGTACTTC.

The rearrangement links TRBV20-1 to TRBJ2-7, with D perhaps TRBD2 (7 bases). Germline CDR1 and CDR2: DFQATT and SNEGSKA (reference sequence). The CDR3 totals 11 residues. The DNA for the CDR3 is TGCTCCCTGCGGGGGCGCTCCGAGCAGTACTTC. Translating it yields CSLRGRSEQYF.

The rearrangement joins TRBV18 to TRBJ1-3; 10 bases line up with TRBD1. Trimming cost V 4 bases and J 3 bases; bases outside gene matches: 6. The CDR3 length is 16 residues. CDR1 and CDR2 from the germline V gene are KGHSH and LQKENI. The CDR3 sequence is CASSLMDRGIGNTIYF. CDR3 in DNA: TGTGCCAGCTCACTCATGGACAGGGGGATTGGAAACACCATATATTTT.